This record concerns one TCR beta chain sequence. Antigen unknown. These data originate in a study of blood T cells in healthy people across ages. Study outcomes and limitations: Higher diversity and more naive CD4+ cells were features of long-lived donors, compared to aged donors.

Whenever a sample was processed, at least 6.5 million PBMCs were isolated. Per sample, extraction of total RNA gave at least 6 micrograms in every case. With a J-beta primer mix and a sample-barcoded 5' primer, a second PCR ran about 6 to 11 cycles. Every sample returned 2.5 million or more CDR3-containing paired-end reads. TCRdb re-called the 5' RACE reads with MiXCR, one entry per CDR3 protein. This sample has about 1.6 million distinct CDR3 sequences; approximately 32% occur once, and the top ten carry roughly 10%. Germline values: CDR1 MNHEY, CDR2 SVGEGT. This CDR3 contains 14 residues. The V end was cut by 10 bases, the J end by 6 bases, with 22 bases between.

This sequence was found in a woman in her thirties in good health. This chain links TRBV6-2 or TRBV6-3 with TRBJ2-7, with D perhaps matching TRBD2 (7 bases). Sequencing was performed on blood. The CDR3 DNA sequence: TGTGCCACCGGGGGGCTAGCGGCCTCCGGCGAGCAGTACTTC. This sequence encodes CATGGLAASGEQYF.